These 17 T cell receptor beta chains came from one sample sequenced in a study of cytomegalovirus exposure and HLA in healthy donors. PCR involved 60 Vbeta and 13 Jbeta primers. Generated by immunoSEQ multiplex PCR, the TCRdb table keeps only in-frame clones and is missing some. This table holds about 210,000 clones, approximately 80% found once. The sample was PBMCs. These receptors were obtained from a woman in her twenties or thirties in good health and CMV-seropositive.

J is TRBJ2-7 and V is TRBV7-9, with TRBD1 as a possible D gene (7 bases). CDR1 is SEHNR, CDR2 FQNEAQ, per germline (reference sequence). The V end was cut by 4 bases, the J end by 0 bases, with 16 bases between. The CDR3 is made up of 16 amino acids. CDR3 in amino acids: CASSYPRGQSSYEQYF. The DNA for the CDR3 is TGTGCCAGCAGCTACCCGCGGGGACAGTCCTCCTACGAGCAGTACTTC.

The chain recombines TRBV2 with TRBJ2-2; TRBD1 might be the D (5 bases). CDR3 size: 15 residues. Trimming cost V 7 bases and J 2 bases, with 14 bases left between them. The germline gives CDR1 SNHLY, CDR2 FYNNEI. This chain's CDR3 is CASTKNRPNTGELFF. Written as DNA, the CDR3 is TGTGCCAGCACTAAAAACAGGCCCAACACCGGGGAGCTGTTTTTT.

This clone was recorded only once. The chain joins TRBV28 to TRBJ2-4; the D gene is possibly TRBD1 (6 bases). V gave up 7 bases and J gave up 8 bases, with 18 bases separating them. Per germline, CDR1 MDHEN and CDR2 SYDVKM. This CDR3 is 14 amino acids long. CDR3 bases: TGTGCCAGCACCCAGCCCCGGGACAAGGACATTCAGTACTTC. Protein: CASTQPRDKDIQYF.

The chain employs TRBV10-3 and TRBJ2-3; D is possibly TRBD2 (6 bases). V shed 5 bases and J shed 2 bases, with 14 bases lying between them. The CDR3 is 15 amino acids. Germline V CDR1 and CDR2: ENHRY, SYGVKD. The CDR3 protein is CAISKTRKDTDTQYF. CDR3 bases: TGTGCCATCAGTAAGACTAGGAAAGACACAGATACGCAGTATTTT.

This chain joins TRBV30 and TRBJ2-1; 8 nucleotides align to TRBD2. Germline V gene sequence: CDR1 GTSNPN, CDR2 SVGIG (reference sequence). This CDR3 contains 13 residues. In DNA form, the CDR3 reads TGTGCTTACGGGGGGGCAAGATACAATGAGCAGTTCTTC. Its protein is CAYGGARYNEQFF.

The V and J genes are TRBV5-6 and TRBJ2-3, with TRBD1 as a possible D gene (6 bases). Deletions cut 3 bases from V and 2 bases from J, with 13 bases between. The CDR3 loop spans 15 amino acids. Germline V gene data show CDR1 as SGHDT and CDR2 as YYEEEE. The CDR3: CASSWKGQPTDTQYF. CDR3 bases: TGTGCCAGCAGCTGGAAAGGACAGCCCACAGATACGCAGTATTTT.

This chain uses TRBV10-2 with TRBJ2-2; the D gene is possibly TRBD1 (7 bases). Germline lookup yields CDR1 WSHSY and CDR2 SAAADI. V lost 6 bases and J 6 bases, leaving 17 bases between the germline ends. The CDR3 totals 15 residues. The CDR3 is CASSNETGEAGELFF. In DNA form, the CDR3 reads TGCGCCAGCAGCAACGAAACAGGGGAGGCCGGGGAGCTGTTTTTT.

The rearrangement uses TRBV9 and TRBJ2-5; 15 bases match TRBD2. Germline values: CDR1 SGDLS, CDR2 YYNGEE. The trim removed 3 bases at V and 2 bases at J, leaving 2 bases unmatched. The CDR3 contains 16 residues. CDR3 sequence: CASSGTSGGDQETQYF. DNA of the CDR3: TGTGCCAGCAGCGGGACTAGCGGGGGGGATCAAGAGACCCAGTACTTC. The whole variable domain, remainder taken from reference TRBV9 and TRBJ2-5, is DSGVTQTPKHLITATGQRVTLRCSPRSGDLSVYWYQQSLDQGLQFLIQYYNGEERAKGNILERFSAQQFPDLHSELNLSSLELGDSALYFCASSGTSGGDQETQYFGPGTRLLVL.

CDR3 region: CASSYSTGGADTQYF. CDR3 nucleotides: TGTGCCAGCAGTTACTCTACAGGGGGCGCAGATACGCAGTATTTT. This chain links TRBV6-5 with TRBJ2-3; 9 bases are a match to TRBD1. The CDR3 extends over 15 amino acids. With 0 bases clipped from V and 4 bases from J, the junction kept 2 bases outside the gene matches. Looked up from germline, CDR1 is MNHEY and CDR2 is SVGAGI.

CDR3 loop: CASSYQGAEETQYF. CDR3 nucleotide sequence: TGTGCCAGCAGCTATCAGGGGGCGGAAGAGACCCAGTACTTC. The chain couples TRBV7-9 to TRBJ2-5; TRBD1 matches 8 bases. This CDR3 region has 14 residues. Trimming at V came to 4 bases and at J to 3 bases, leaving 4 bases not matched to a gene. Germline V lookup: CDR1 SEHNR, CDR2 FQNEAQ (reference sequence).

The chain joins TRBV5-6 to TRBJ1-5; D possibly corresponds to TRBD1 (6 bases). Germline V gene data show CDR1 as SGHDT and CDR2 as YYEEEE. The CDR3 runs 16 residues. Between the trimmed V and J ends, which lost 1 base and 2 bases, there was a span of 13 bases. The CDR3 DNA reads as TGTGCCAGCAGCTTGTACAGGGCCGAGGGCAATCAGCCCCAGCATTTT. Encoded protein: CASSLYRAEGNQPQHF.

The V call is TRBV2, the J call TRBJ1-4, with D maybe TRBD1 (6 bases). The germline V and J ends were trimmed by 5 bases and 4 bases, with 14 bases remaining between them. CDR3 length equals 15 residues. Germline CDR1 SNHLY, CDR2 FYNNEI. CDR3 in amino acids: CASSWQGSGNEKLFF. CDR3 coding DNA: TGTGCCAGCAGTTGGCAGGGGTCGGGTAATGAAAAACTGTTTTTT.

The chain uses TRBV7-2 and TRBJ2-7; 8 nucleotides agree with TRBD1. Germline CDR1 reads SGHTA; CDR2 reads FQGNSA. CDR3 length: 15 amino acids. V was pared by 2 bases and J by 2 bases, with 5 bases of the junction left unmatched. This CDR3 is CASSLWDRPTYEQYF. The CDR3 nucleotides read TGTGCCAGCAGCTTATGGGACAGGCCCACCTACGAGCAGTACTTC.

The V and J genes are TRBV30 and TRBJ1-3; the match to TRBD1 covers 7 bases. Germline V gives CDR1 GTSNPN, CDR2 SVGIG (reference sequence). This CDR3 comprises 17 residues. Losses at the gene ends were 0 bases for V and 0 bases for J; bases not matched to a gene: 8. The CDR3 region is CAWSVPSGQFSGNTIYF. DNA of the CDR3: TGTGCCTGGAGTGTCCCTTCGGGACAGTTCTCTGGAAACACCATATATTTT.

The chain is built from TRBV6-4 and TRBJ2-1; TRBD1 agrees at 8 bases. V shed 5 bases, J shed 8 bases, and the junction held 8 bases outside the gene matches. This CDR3 contains 14 residues. The germline V gene encodes CDR1 MRHNA and CDR2 SNTAGT. The CDR3 loop reads CASSIQGGIDEQFF. CDR3 bases: TGTGCCAGCAGTATACAGGGGGGTATAGATGAGCAGTTCTTC.

The chain combines TRBV9 with TRBJ2-3, with 8 bases that match TRBD2. CDR3 length equals 17 residues. Germline trimming cut 0 bases from V and 2 bases from J; bases unmatched to any gene: 8. Germline V gene sequence: CDR1 SGDLS, CDR2 YYNGEE. Here the CDR3 DNA reads TGTGCCAGCAGCGTAGGCCCTACGGGAGGGCCCACAGATACGCAGTATTTT. It codes for CASSVGPTGGPTDTQYF.

Only a few counts were recorded for this clone. This chain connects TRBV29-1 to TRBJ1-2; D not resolved. CDR1 SQVTM and CDR2 ANQGSEA come from the germline V gene. Trimming stripped 2 bases from V and 0 bases from J, with 16 bases between. The CDR3 is 16 residues long. The DNA of the CDR3 is TGCAGCGTTGAATCATCAGGCCCCGCCGCTAACTATGGCTACACCTTC. Protein product: CSVESSGPAANYGYTF.